The clone carrying this TCR beta chain was detected only a few times. Its antigen is unidentified. Trimming took off 7 bases at V and 2 bases at J, with 14 bases between the two ends. The CDR3 sequence is 15 residues long. RNA transcripts were the template for amplifying TCR beta CDR3 regions. With the HTBI primer set, the TCR CDR3 went through a first round of RT-PCR. TCRdb redid the calling of the multiplex PCR reads with MiXCR, one entry per CDR3 protein. This repertoire shows some 580,000 distinct CDR3 sequences, approximately 15% found once; its top ten account for under 3.5%. Ophthalmopathy patients showed a Clinical Activity Score of at least 3, NOSPECS grade of at least 4 and duration under 3 months. Uncontrolled infection, other autoimmune disease, pregnancy or lactation excluded patients. The entry originates in a study of T cells in Graves' hyperthyroidism and ophthalmopathy. Findings of the study overall: With a median lead of around 6.7 months before onset, the model predicted ophthalmopathy.

The sequence was obtained from a woman in her forties with Graves' ophthalmopathy. Input material: blood. The chain uses TRBV12-3 or TRBV12-4 and TRBJ2-2, with D unresolved. The CDR3 region has the DNA TGTGCCAGCACCCGCACGACGGATAACACCGGGGAGCTGTTTTTT. Translated: CASTRTTDNTGELFF.